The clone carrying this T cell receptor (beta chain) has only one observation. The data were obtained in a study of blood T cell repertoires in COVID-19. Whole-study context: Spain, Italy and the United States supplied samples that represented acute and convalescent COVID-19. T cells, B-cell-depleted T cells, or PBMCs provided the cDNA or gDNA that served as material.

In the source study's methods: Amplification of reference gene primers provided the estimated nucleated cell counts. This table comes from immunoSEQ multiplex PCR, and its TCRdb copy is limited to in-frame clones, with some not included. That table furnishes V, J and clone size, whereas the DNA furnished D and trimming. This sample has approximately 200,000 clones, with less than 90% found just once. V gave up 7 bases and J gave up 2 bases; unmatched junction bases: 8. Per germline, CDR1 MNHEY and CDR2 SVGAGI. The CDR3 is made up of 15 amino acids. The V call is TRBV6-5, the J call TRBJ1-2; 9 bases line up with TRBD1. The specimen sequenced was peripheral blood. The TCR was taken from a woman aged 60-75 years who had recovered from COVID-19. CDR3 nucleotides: TGTGCCAGCACCCCGACAGGGGGACTCAACTATGGCTACACCTTC. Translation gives CASTPTGGLNYGYTF.